This paragraph covers one T cell receptor beta chain sequence. This sample is part of a study of T-cell memory formation after mild COVID-19. Losses at the gene ends were 0 bases for V and 3 bases for J; bases not matched to a gene: 8. CDR1 and CDR2 (germline): DFQATT, SNEGSKA (reference sequence). CDR3 length: 16 amino acids. TCRdb passed the 5' RACE reads through MiXCR, listing each CDR3 protein once. The sample lists more than 250,000 distinct CDR3 sequences, roughly 16% occurring once. This clonotype was obtained from a man aged 18 to 35 who had mild COVID-19 (a few samples of this study predate the infection). Cell type and time point are not known. V gene TRBV20-1 combines with J gene TRBJ2-3; 8 bases are shared with TRBD1. Material for sequencing was PBMCs or a T cell subset sorted from them (not recorded which). The DNA of the CDR3 is TGCAGTGCTAGAGATCACGTCAGGGGGCTAACAGATACGCAGTATTTT. Translation gives CSARDHVRGLTDTQYF.